The present TCR beta chain was sequenced within a study of blood T cell repertoires in COVID-19. Study-wide context: From the United States, Italy and Spain came samples of acute and convalescent COVID-19. Sample material is recorded as cDNA or gDNA derived from T cells, B-cell-depleted T cells, or PBMCs.

Germline V gene data show CDR1 as MNHEY and CDR2 as SMNVEV (reference sequence). V was cut by 3 bases and J by 3 bases, with 8 bases left in between. This CDR3 comprises 13 residues. Seattle patients were enrolled while actively infected and followed longitudinally. Authors' analysis steps: Reference gene primer amplification yielded estimated nucleated cell counts. The protocol was immunoSEQ multiplex PCR, while the TCRdb copy is restricted to in-frame clones and leaves out a portion. Clone size and V and J calls were adopted from that table, with D and trimming inferred from the DNA. This repertoire shows approximately 300,000 clones, roughly 90% found once; its top ten account for nearly 7%.

Sequenced: peripheral blood. The chain combines TRBV27 with TRBJ2-5; no definite D call. This TCR came from a woman under 40 with COVID-19, enrolled during active disease. DNA for the CDR3: TGTGCCAGCAGTTTCCGGCAGGAAGAGACCCAGTACTTC. Its protein is CASSFRQEETQYF.